Listed here are 28 T cell receptor beta chains from one sample, sequenced in a study of CD4 T cell repertoires in COVID-19. Produced via immunoSEQ multiplex PCR; TCRdb's table is partial and in-frame only. The sample has over 75,000 clones, about four fifths seen once. The starting material was CD4+ T cells from peripheral blood, obtained after recovery from COVID-19. The source of these receptors is a human donor who had COVID-19.

This chain connects TRBV10-3 to TRBJ2-7, with a tentative D call TRBD1 (6 bases). This CDR3 comprises 13 residues. From germline, CDR1 is ENHRY and CDR2 SYGVKD. Trimming shortened V by 11 bases and J by 2 bases, and 16 bases separated the two germline ends. The DNA for the CDR3 is TGTGCCGCCCACAGGGCCCCGACCTACGAGCAGTACTTC. As protein: CAAHRAPTYEQYF.

The V call is TRBV2, the J call TRBJ1-2; possibly TRBD1 for D (6 bases). The CDR3 is 14 residues long. CDR1 is SNHLY, CDR2 FYNNEI, per germline. V dropped 3 bases and J dropped 9 bases, with 17 bases sitting between them. The chain's CDR3 is CASSDGSGAVSYTF. The CDR3 DNA is TGTGCCAGCAGTGATGGTTCAGGGGCTGTGAGCTACACCTTC.

The chain employs TRBV29-1 and TRBJ2-1; TRBD2 is a possible D gene (6 bases). The CDR3 contains 14 residues. Trimming left V 5 bases short and J 8 bases short, with 19 bases between. CDR1 is SQVTM, CDR2 ANQGSEA, per germline. The CDR3 coding sequence is TGCAGCGTTAAGATGGGGGGTCTGATCGATGAGCAGTTCTTC. Protein sequence: CSVKMGGLIDEQFF.

This chain links TRBV6-6 with TRBJ1-2; no firm D call. V lost 2 bases to trimming and J lost 2 bases, with 0 bases between them. Germline CDR1 and CDR2: MNHNY and SVGAGI (reference sequence). The CDR3 has 11 amino acids. The CDR3 spells CASSYNYGYTF. CDR3 nucleotides: TGTGCCAGCAGTTACAACTATGGCTACACCTTC.

This chain uses TRBV6-5 with TRBJ2-7, with D perhaps TRBD2 (6 bases). The germline V gene has CDR1 MNHEY and CDR2 SVGAGI. CDR3 length: 15 residues. Trimming pared 6 bases from V and 6 bases from J, leaving 21 bases between. CDR3 amino acids: CASSRESQTSREQYF. DNA of the CDR3: TGTGCCAGCAGCCGGGAAAGCCAGACTAGTCGCGAGCAGTACTTC.

This clone was seen a single time. The chain joins TRBV18 to TRBJ1-1; maybe TRBD1 (6 bases). There are 17 residues in the CDR3. CDR1 is KGHSH, CDR2 LQKENI, per germline. The V end lost 0 bases, the J end lost 2 bases, and 16 bases lay between the germline ends. The chain's CDR3 is CASSPPMPGTLNTEAFF. CDR3 DNA sequence: TGTGCCAGCTCACCACCGATGCCAGGGACACTCAACACTGAAGCTTTCTTT.

The CDR3 reads CASSQVQSSVSEKLFF. CDR3 nucleotides: TGTGCCAGCAGCCAAGTACAGAGTTCCGTTAGTGAAAAACTGTTTTTT. This chain joins TRBV4-2 and TRBJ1-4; D is ambiguous. Germline loops: CDR1 LGHNA, CDR2 YNFKEQ. The germline V and J ends were trimmed by 1 base and 7 bases, with 16 bases remaining between them. The CDR3 has 16 residues.

The CDR3 region is CASSLGGGRSYEQYF. The CDR3 nucleotides read TGTGCCAGCAGCTTAGGGGGAGGACGGTCCTACGAGCAGTACTTC. This chain uses TRBV11-2 with TRBJ2-7, with D tentatively TRBD2 (6 bases). Trimming pared 1 base from V and 1 base from J, leaving 11 bases between. The CDR3 is 15 amino acids. Per germline, CDR1 SGHAT and CDR2 FQNNGV.

The rearrangement joins TRBV2 to TRBJ1-5; 8 nucleotides line up with TRBD1. Germline V gene lookup returns CDR1 SNHLY and CDR2 FYNNEI. This CDR3 spans 16 amino acids. The trim removed 6 bases at V and 2 bases at J, leaving 9 bases unmatched. The CDR3 sequence: CASRGEAGGGNQPQHF. The CDR3 nucleotides read TGTGCCAGCAGAGGGGAGGCAGGGGGCGGCAATCAGCCCCAGCATTTT.

In this sample, this clone turned up a few times. This chain uses TRBV7-2 with TRBJ2-7, with D possibly being TRBD1 (6 bases). Germline V gene data show CDR1 as SGHTA and CDR2 as FQGNSA. This CDR3 contains 15 residues. The ends were cut back, 2 bases at V and 7 bases at J, with 18 bases in the middle. CDR3 protein: CASSLQGGGSWEQYF. CDR3 DNA sequence: TGTGCCAGCAGCTTACAGGGTGGGGGCTCCTGGGAGCAGTACTTC.

This clone was counted a few times. The rearrangement uses TRBV5-4 and TRBJ2-7, with TRBD2 identical over 7 bases. The CDR3 sequence is 17 residues long. Per the germline V gene, CDR1 is SGHNT and CDR2 is YYREEE (reference sequence). The V and J ends lost 0 bases and 2 bases, in that order; junction bases with no gene match: 11. The CDR3 reads CASSLDGEGTLTYEQYF. The DNA for the CDR3 is TGTGCCAGCAGCTTGGACGGGGAGGGGACCCTGACCTACGAGCAGTACTTC.

The CDR3 is CASSPPGFENYGYTF. The CDR3 nucleotides read TGTGCCAGCAGTCCCCCAGGGTTTGAAAACTATGGCTACACCTTC. V and J are TRBV28 and TRBJ1-2, with D perhaps matching TRBD1 (5 bases). The CDR3 totals 15 residues. CDR1 and CDR2 from the germline V gene are MDHEN and SYDVKM. Trimming took 5 bases from V and 2 from J, leaving 15 bases between them.

The chain recombines TRBV18 with TRBJ2-1; 9 positions match TRBD2. This CDR3 is built from 14 residues. V was pared by 3 bases and J by 13 bases, with 10 bases of the junction left unmatched. Germline CDR1 KGHSH, CDR2 LQKENI. DNA of the CDR3: TGTGCCAGCTCACCCCCACCGGGCGGGAGGGATCAGTTCTTC. It specifies CASSPPPGGRDQFF.

This clone was observed a handful of times. In DNA form, the CDR3 reads TGTGCCACCAGCATCGACAGGGGGAACACTGAAGCTTTCTTT. Its protein is CATSIDRGNTEAFF. The V gene is TRBV15, the J gene TRBJ1-1; 8 positions agree with TRBD1. The J segment lost 1 base and the V segment lost 4 bases, leaving 2 bases of the junction unmatched. The CDR3 loop spans 14 amino acids. The germline V gene encodes CDR1 LNHNV and CDR2 YYDKDF (reference sequence).

V gene TRBV6-1 combines with J gene TRBJ2-7; 8 bases fit TRBD1. V lost 2 bases and J lost 4; bases outside the gene matches: 4. The CDR3 contains 14 residues. Germline CDR1 and CDR2: MNHNS and SASEGT. Here the CDR3 reads CASSEYRGLYEQYF. CDR3 sequence (DNA): TGTGCCAGCAGTGAATACAGGGGGTTGTACGAGCAGTACTTC.

The CDR3 region is CASRQGRNTEAFF. In DNA, the CDR3 is TGTGCCTCCCGACAGGGGCGGAACACTGAAGCTTTCTTT. The V gene is TRBV27, the J gene TRBJ1-1; TRBD1 matches 8 bases. V shed 11 bases, J shed 1 base, and the junction held 6 bases outside the gene matches. The CDR3 contains 13 residues. Germline V gene sequence: CDR1 MNHEY, CDR2 SMNVEV (reference sequence).

The chain recombines TRBV7-9 with TRBJ2-7, with 9 bases that match TRBD2. Germline assignment: CDR1 SEHNR and CDR2 FQNEAQ (reference sequence). With V trimmed by 1 base and J by 4 bases, 11 bases remained unmatched. The CDR3 sequence is 17 residues long. The CDR3 sequence is CASSLGTSIAGDYEQYF. CDR3 sequence (DNA): TGTGCCAGCAGCTTAGGTACTTCTATAGCGGGGGATTACGAGCAGTACTTC.

This clone was detected only a few times. V gene TRBV28 combines with J gene TRBJ1-5; TRBD1 matches 7 bases. Per germline, CDR1 MDHEN and CDR2 SYDVKM. This CDR3 region has 19 residues. The V segment lost 5 bases and the J segment 0 bases; nucleotides outside the gene matches: 16. CDR3 sequence: CASSIGGDSRLISNQPQHF. The CDR3 region has the DNA TGTGCCAGCAGTATAGGGGGCGATTCCCGACTTATTAGCAATCAGCCCCAGCATTTT.

The count of this clone is one. The chain links TRBV2 to TRBJ2-7, with 9 bases fitting TRBD2. The length of the CDR3 is 15 residues. V was clipped by 8 bases and J by 1 base; unmatched bases: 9. From germline, CDR1 is SNHLY and CDR2 FYNNEI. The CDR3 bases are TGTGCCAGCCACCCGGGGAGCGGGAGGTCCTACGAGCAGTACTTC. This gives the protein CASHPGSGRSYEQYF.

The rearrangement joins TRBV7-9 to TRBJ2-2; 8 bases map to TRBD1. Germline-derived CDR1 and CDR2 are SEHNR and FQNEAQ (reference sequence). The CDR3 runs 15 residues. With 5 bases clipped from V and 3 bases from J, the junction kept 5 bases outside the gene matches. CDR3 coding DNA: TGTGCCAGCAGCATCAAGACAGGGGACACCGGGGAGCTGTTTTTT. Translation: CASSIKTGDTGELFF.

Details on this clone: Germline is not matched at one junction end, which may reflect a read error. This rearrangement joins TRBV5-1 to TRBJ2-1, with 7 bases aligning to TRBD1. This CDR3 spans 16 amino acids. Germline CDR1 and CDR2: SGHRS and YFSETQ. The CDR3 DNA reads TGCGCCAGCAGCCGCCGGACAGGTTCAACCTACAATGGGCAGTTCTTC. Amino acid sequence: CASSRRTGSTYNGQFF.

This clone showed up just once. The chain joins TRBV10-3 to TRBJ2-7; D perhaps matches TRBD1 (5 bases). Between the trimmed V and J ends, which lost 5 bases and 1 base, there was a span of 12 bases. Germline-derived CDR1 and CDR2 are ENHRY and SYGVKD. This CDR3 is built from 14 residues. The DNA of the CDR3 is TGTGCCATCAGTTCCCCGGACAAATCCTACGAGCAGTACTTC. It translates to CAISSPDKSYEQYF.

The chain links TRBV7-2 to TRBJ1-1; TRBD1 is a possible D gene (6 bases). Germline V CDR1 and CDR2: SGHTA, FQGNSA. The CDR3 totals 17 residues. V lost 1 base, J lost 3 bases, and 18 bases lay in between. CDR3 residues: CASSLGGAALLDTEAFF. CDR3 DNA sequence: TGTGCCAGCAGCTTAGGGGGGGCAGCCCTTCTGGACACTGAAGCTTTCTTT.

The V and J genes are TRBV2 and TRBJ2-2, with D uncertain. V lost 1 base and J lost 2, with 5 bases in between. Germline CDR1 and CDR2: SNHLY and FYNNEI. This CDR3 spans 14 amino acids. Here the CDR3 reads CASSEDGNTGELFF. As DNA, the CDR3 is TGTGCCAGCAGTGAAGACGGAAACACCGGGGAGCTGTTTTTT.

The chain carries TRBV5-4 and TRBJ2-7; D call uncertain. V was pared by 4 bases and J by 6 bases, with 8 bases between. CDR3 length equals 11 residues. Germline CDR1 SGHNT, CDR2 YYREEE (reference sequence). The CDR3 here is CASSNLGEQYF. The CDR3 region has the DNA TGTGCCAGCAGCAACCTAGGCGAGCAGTACTTC.

The rearrangement joins TRBV2 to TRBJ2-7; 10 bases match TRBD2. V lost 6 bases to trimming and J lost 6 bases; unmatched junction nucleotides: 11. The CDR3 is made up of 15 amino acids. Germline CDR1 and CDR2: SNHLY and FYNNEI. CDR3 DNA sequence: TGTGCCAGCAGACCACAGCGGGAGGGTATAGTCGAGCAGTACTTC. The encoded protein is CASRPQREGIVEQYF.

The chain employs TRBV6-5 and TRBJ1-3; D is perhaps TRBD1 (5 bases). CDR1 and CDR2 (germline): MNHEY, SVGAGI. This CDR3 region has 15 residues. V lost 10 bases and J 0 bases, leaving 16 bases between the germline ends. The CDR3 coding sequence is TGTGCCACCCGGACAACTCCCTTCTCTGGAAACACCATATATTTT. The encoded protein is CATRTTPFSGNTIYF.

This rearrangement joins TRBV5-1 to TRBJ2-1, with D hard to call. This CDR3 has 16 amino acids. The germline V and J ends were trimmed by 0 bases and 6 bases, with 16 bases remaining between them. The germline CDR1 and CDR2 sequences are SGHRS and YFSETQ. The CDR3 region is CASSLVGRSRSNEQFF. Here the CDR3 DNA reads TGCGCCAGCAGCTTGGTGGGCCGATCGCGGTCCAATGAGCAGTTCTTC.